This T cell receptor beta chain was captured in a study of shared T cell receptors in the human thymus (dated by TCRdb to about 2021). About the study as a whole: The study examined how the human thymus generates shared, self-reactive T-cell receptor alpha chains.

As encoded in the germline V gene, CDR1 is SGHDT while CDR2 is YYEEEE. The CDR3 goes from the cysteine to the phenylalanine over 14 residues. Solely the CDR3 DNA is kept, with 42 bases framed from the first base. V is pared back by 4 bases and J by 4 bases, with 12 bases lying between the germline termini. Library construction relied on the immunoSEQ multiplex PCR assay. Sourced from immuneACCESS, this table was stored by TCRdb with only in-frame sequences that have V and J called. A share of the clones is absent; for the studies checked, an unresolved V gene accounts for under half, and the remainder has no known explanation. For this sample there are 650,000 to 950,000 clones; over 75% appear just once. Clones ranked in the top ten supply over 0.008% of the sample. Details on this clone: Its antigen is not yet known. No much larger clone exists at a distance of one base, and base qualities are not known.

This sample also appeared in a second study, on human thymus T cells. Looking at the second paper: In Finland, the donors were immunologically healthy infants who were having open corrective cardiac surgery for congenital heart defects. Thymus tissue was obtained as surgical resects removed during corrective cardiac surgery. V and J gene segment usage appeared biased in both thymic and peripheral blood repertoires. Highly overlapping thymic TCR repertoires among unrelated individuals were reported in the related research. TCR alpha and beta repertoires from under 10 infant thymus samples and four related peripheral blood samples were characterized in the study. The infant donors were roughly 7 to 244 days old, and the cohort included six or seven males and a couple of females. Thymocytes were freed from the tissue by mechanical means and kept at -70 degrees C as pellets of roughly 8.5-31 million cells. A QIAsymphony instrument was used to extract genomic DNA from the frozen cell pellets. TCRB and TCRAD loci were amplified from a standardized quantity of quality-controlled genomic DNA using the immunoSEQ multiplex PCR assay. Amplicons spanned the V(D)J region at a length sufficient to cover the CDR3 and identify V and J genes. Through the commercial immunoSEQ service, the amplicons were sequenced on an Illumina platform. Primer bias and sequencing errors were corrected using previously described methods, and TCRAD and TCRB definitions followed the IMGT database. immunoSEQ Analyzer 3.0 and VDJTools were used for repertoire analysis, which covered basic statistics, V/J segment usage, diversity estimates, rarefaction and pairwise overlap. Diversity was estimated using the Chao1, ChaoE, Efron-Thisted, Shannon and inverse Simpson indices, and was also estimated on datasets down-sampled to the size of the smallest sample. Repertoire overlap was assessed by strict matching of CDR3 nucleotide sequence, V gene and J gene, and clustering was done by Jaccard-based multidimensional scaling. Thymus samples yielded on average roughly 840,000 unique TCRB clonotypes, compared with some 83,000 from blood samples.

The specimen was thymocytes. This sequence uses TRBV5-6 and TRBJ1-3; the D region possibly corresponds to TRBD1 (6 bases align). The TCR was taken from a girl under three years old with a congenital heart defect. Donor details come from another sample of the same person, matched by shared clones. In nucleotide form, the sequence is TGTGCCAGCAGCCCAGGGGAGTTCGGAAACACCATATATTTT. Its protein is CASSPGEFGNTIYF.